The entry below gives a single T cell receptor beta chain sequence along with its context. Its antigen is still unknown. The sample originates from a study of CD8+CD57+ T cells in acquired aplastic anemia. Study-level findings and limits: Almost 30 shared CD8+ CDR3s appeared highly expressed within patients' immunodominant clones.

V lost 5 bases and J lost 8, with 15 bases in between. The CDR3 runs 14 residues. The germline gives CDR1 MDHEN, CDR2 SYDVKM. CDR3 and TCR beta VDJ profiling relied on genomic DNA as the template. TCRdb re-called the reads through MiXCR, storing one row per CDR3 protein. The sample lists 150,000 to 200,000 distinct CDR3 sequences, approximately 40% occurring once. Material for sequencing was sorted CD4+, CD8+, or CD8+CD57+ T cells (not recorded which) from PBMCs. The J gene is TRBJ1-4, the V gene TRBV28; D remains unclear. This clonotype was obtained from a human donor in good health. CDR3 sequence (DNA): TGTGCCAGCAGTGGTTCCATATCTAGGGAAAAACTGTTTTTT. Translation: CASSGSISREKLFF.